This is a list of T cell receptor beta chains from one sample in a study of blood T cell repertoires in COVID-19. Assay used: immunoSEQ multiplex PCR; TCRdb lists only in-frame clones, some missing. The table includes about 270,000 clones, around 87% detected once. Sequencing was performed on PBMCs or T cells enriched from blood (not recorded which). The source is a woman aged 18-29 years who had recovered from COVID-19. CDR3s include the opening cysteine and the closing phenylalanine or tryptophan. Each record gives: D gene, J gene, V gene, clone size, CDR3 DNA, CDR3 protein. The D gene is left open where the match is weak. Clone sizes are given selectively: once, few, many, or a class where the clone is expanded.

>TRBD1|TRBJ1-5|TRBV6-4|few
TGTGCCACCGGGACAGGCGAGGGACAGCCCCAGCATTTT
CATGTGEGQPQHF
>TRBD1|TRBJ2-7|TRBV15|.
TGTGCCACCAGCACTTGGACAGGGAGGTACGAGCAGTACTTC
CATSTWTGRYEQYF
>TRBD1|TRBJ2-7|TRBV7-8|once
TGTGCCAGCAGCCAGATGGGACAGTCTGTAAACGAGCAGTACTTC
CASSQMGQSVNEQYF
>TRBD1|TRBJ1-2|TRBV28|.
TGTGCCATCGGGGACAGGGGGAAGGGCTACACCTTC
CAIGDRGKGYTF
>.|TRBJ1-4|TRBV2|once
TGTGCCAGCATTGGACGGGATAATGAAAAACTGTTTTTT
CASIGRDNEKLFF
>.|TRBJ1-6|TRBV29-1|.
TGCAGCGTTCTAGACAGCTATAATTCACCCCTCCACTTT
CSVLDSYNSPLHF
>TRBD1|TRBJ1-6|TRBV11-3|.
TGTGCCAGCAGTTGGACAGGGGGCTATGGAGGAAATTCACCCCTCCACTTT
CASSWTGGYGGNSPLHF
>.|TRBJ1-5|TRBV27|.
TGTGCCAGCAGTTCCAACAGGGCGTATCAGCCCCAGCATTTT
CASSSNRAYQPQHF
>TRBD2|TRBJ2-3|TRBV9|.
TGTGCCAGCAGCGCGGGACTAGCGGGGGTTTCAGATACGCAGTATTTT
CASSAGLAGVSDTQYF
>TRBD1|TRBJ2-7|TRBV28|.
TGTGCCAGCAGTTACGTCGTTGGGACAGGGGGAACCTACGAGCAGTACTTC
CASSYVVGTGGTYEQYF
>TRBD2|TRBJ2-5|TRBV10-1|.
TGCGCCAGCAGTGGGTCTAGCGGGGGGCCGGCGGAGACCCAGTACTTC
CASSGSSGGPAETQYF